The clone carrying this TCR beta chain was found once. As yet, its antigen is unknown. The naive CD8 subset, CD45RO-negative cells positively selected for CCR7, excluded terminally differentiated effector memory CD45RA+ cells. The CDR3 extends over 15 amino acids. CDR1 is SGHNT and CDR2 is YENEEA in the germline V gene. V lost 6 bases, J lost 0 bases, and 4 bases stayed unmatched. This sample is drawn from a study of shared clonotypes between healthy human individuals. Across the whole study: Aged 18 to 49, the donors were two women and a few men. Whole-study findings and limits: Represented genetic and exposure-history diversity was restricted by having few donors. Clonotypes that were shared across a handful of donors made up roughly 5% of naive CD4 clonotypes.

Sorted-subset replicate PCRs used roughly 210 ng of genomic DNA. This amount corresponded to 25,000 to 30,000 T cell genomes. The assay was immunoSEQ multiplex PCR, and TCRdb's table has in-frame clones only and misses some. The table has about 2 million clones, around 96% seen once; the top ten hold approximately 1.2%. This clonotype originated in a man aged 18 to 29 in good health. This chain connects TRBV11-3 to TRBJ2-3, with 9 bases fitting TRBD1. The sample was naive CD8+ T cells sorted from blood. As DNA, the CDR3 is TGTGCCAGCAGGACACAGGGGGCTAGCACAGATACGCAGTATTTT. Protein sequence: CASRTQGASTDTQYF.